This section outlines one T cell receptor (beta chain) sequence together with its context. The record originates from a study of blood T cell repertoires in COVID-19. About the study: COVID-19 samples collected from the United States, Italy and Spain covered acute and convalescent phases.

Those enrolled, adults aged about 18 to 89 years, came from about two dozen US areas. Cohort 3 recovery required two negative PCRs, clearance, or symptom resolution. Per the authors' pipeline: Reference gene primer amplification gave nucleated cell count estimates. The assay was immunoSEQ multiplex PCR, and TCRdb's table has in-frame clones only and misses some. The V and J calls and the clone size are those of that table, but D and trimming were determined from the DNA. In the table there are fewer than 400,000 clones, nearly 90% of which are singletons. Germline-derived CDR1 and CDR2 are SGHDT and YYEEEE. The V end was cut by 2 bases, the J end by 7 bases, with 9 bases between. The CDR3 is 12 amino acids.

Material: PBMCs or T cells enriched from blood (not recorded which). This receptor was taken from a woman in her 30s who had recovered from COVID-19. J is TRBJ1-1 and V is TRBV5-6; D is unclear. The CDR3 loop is CASSLGVGEAFF. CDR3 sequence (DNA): TGTGCCAGCAGCTTAGGAGTGGGTGAAGCTTTCTTT.